This T cell receptor (beta chain) was obtained from a study of T cell responses to AZD1222 COVID-19 vaccine. Study results and limitations: Reports indicate that nearly half of spike-specific TCRs are directed at unmutated variant regions.

The CDR3 sequence is 16 residues long. With V trimmed by 0 bases and J by 2 bases, 5 bases remained unmatched. Germline V CDR1 and CDR2: SEHNR, FQNEAQ (reference sequence). The assay was immunoSEQ multiplex PCR, and TCRdb's table has in-frame clones only and misses some. The table records 95,000 to 100,000 clones, roughly nine tenths of them present only once. Notes on this clone: Its antigen is not known.

The chain combines TRBV7-9 with TRBJ2-3; 7 bases align to TRBD2. This sequence originates from an adult in good health. The sample consisted of peripheral blood, taken on day 0 of AZD1222 vaccination. The CDR3 bases are TGTGCCAGCAGCTTAGCTGGTAGCGGGTTCACAGATACGCAGTATTTT. Translating gives CASSLAGSGFTDTQYF.